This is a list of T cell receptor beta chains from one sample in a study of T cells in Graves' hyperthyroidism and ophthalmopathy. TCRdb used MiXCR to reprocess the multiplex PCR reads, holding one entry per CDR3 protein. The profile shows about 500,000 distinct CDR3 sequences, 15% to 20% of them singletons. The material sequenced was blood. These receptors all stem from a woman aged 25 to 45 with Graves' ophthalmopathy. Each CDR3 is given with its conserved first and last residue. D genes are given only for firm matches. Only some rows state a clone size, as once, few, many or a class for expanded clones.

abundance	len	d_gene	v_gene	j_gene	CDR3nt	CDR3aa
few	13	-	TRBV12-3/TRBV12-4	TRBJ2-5	TGTGCCAGCAGTTATGTGTCGGGCGAGACCCAGTACTTC	CASSYVSGETQYF
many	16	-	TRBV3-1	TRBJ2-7	TGTGCCAGCAGTCCCAATGGGAGCCGCGGCCCCTACGAGCAGTACTTC	CASSPNGSRGPYEQYF
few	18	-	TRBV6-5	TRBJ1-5	TGTGCCAGCAGTTATGGCAGAACACGCGCTATTAGCAATCAGCCCCAGCATTTT	CASSYGRTRAISNQPQHF
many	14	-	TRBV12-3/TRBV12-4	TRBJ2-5	TGTGCCAGCAGTTTTCTGGGGGCCCAAGAGACCCAGTACTTC	CASSFLGAQETQYF
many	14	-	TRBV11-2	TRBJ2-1	TGTGCCAGCAGCTCAGGAACAGAGTACAATGAGCAGTTCTTC	CASSSGTEYNEQFF
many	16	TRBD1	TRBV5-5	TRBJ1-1	TGTGCCAGCAGTCCAGGGACAGGGGGTTTGAGTACTGAAGCTTTCTTT	CASSPGTGGLSTEAFF
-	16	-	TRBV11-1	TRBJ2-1	TGTGCCAGCAGCTTAGCTCGGGGCATTAGGTACAATGAGCAGTTCTTC	CASSLARGIRYNEQFF
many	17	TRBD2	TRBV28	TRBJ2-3	TGTGCCAGCAGTTTCTATCCACCAGAGCGGGAGACAGATACGCAGTATTTT	CASSFYPPERETDTQYF
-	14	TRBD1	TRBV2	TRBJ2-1	TGTGCCAGCAGTGGGACAGGGGGAGACAATGAGCAGTTCTTC	CASSGTGGDNEQFF
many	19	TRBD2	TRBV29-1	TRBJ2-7	TGCAGCGCAGGCTTCGGGACAGGGTGGACTAGCGGGAGTTTCAGCGAGCAGTACTTC	CSAGFGTGWTSGSFSEQYF
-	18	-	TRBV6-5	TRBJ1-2	TGTGCCAGCAGTTACCCTGGGGGGACTGCCACAGCTAACTATGGCTACACCTTC	CASSYPGGTATANYGYTF
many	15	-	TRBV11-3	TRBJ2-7	TGTGCCAGCAGCCAGAGACCCTTGACCTCCTACGAGCAGTACTTC	CASSQRPLTSYEQYF
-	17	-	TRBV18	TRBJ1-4	TGTGCCAGCTCTCCATACGACATGGGGGTCGGTAATGAAAAACTGTTTTTT	CASSPYDMGVGNEKLFF
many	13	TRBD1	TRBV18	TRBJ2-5	TGTGCCAGCTCACGGGACAGAGGAGGGACCCAGTACTTC	CASSRDRGGTQYF
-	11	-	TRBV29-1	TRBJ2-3	TGCAGCGTTGAAGAGGGGGGCACGCAGTATTTT	CSVEEGGTQYF